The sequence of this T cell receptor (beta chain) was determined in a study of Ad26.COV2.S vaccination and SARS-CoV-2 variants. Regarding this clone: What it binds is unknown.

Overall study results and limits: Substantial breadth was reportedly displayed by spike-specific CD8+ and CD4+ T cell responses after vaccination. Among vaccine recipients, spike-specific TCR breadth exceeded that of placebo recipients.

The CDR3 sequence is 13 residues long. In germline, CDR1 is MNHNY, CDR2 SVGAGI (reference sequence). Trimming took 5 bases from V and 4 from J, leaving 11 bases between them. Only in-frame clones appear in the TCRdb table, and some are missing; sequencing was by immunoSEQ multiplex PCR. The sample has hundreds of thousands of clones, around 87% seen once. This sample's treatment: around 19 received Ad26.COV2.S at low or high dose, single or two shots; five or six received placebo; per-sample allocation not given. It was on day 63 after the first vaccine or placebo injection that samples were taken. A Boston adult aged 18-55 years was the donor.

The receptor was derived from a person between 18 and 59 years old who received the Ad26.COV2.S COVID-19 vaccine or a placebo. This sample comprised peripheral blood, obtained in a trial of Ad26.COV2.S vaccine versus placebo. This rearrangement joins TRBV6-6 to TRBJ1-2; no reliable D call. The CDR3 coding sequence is TGTGCCAGCAGTACCGATATGATCTATGGCTACACCTTC. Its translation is CASSTDMIYGYTF.